A selection of T cell receptor beta chains follows, all from one sample in a study of T cell responses to AZD1222 COVID-19 vaccine. Data came from immunoSEQ multiplex PCR; TCRdb stores just in-frame clones and leaves some out. The data contain about 110,000 clones, about 90% of them singletons. The material sequenced was peripheral blood, taken on day 0 of AZD1222 vaccination. Receptor source: an adult in good health. Each CDR3 is given with its conserved first and last residue.

V gene: TRBV6-5
J gene: TRBJ2-1
CDR3 protein: CASRVAGGPYNEQFF

V gene: TRBV18
J gene: TRBJ1-1
CDR3 protein: CASFLGRTEAFF

V gene: TRBV4-1
J gene: TRBJ1-4
CDR3 protein: CASSQERASNEKLFF

V gene: TRBV7-8
J gene: TRBJ2-1
CDR3 protein: CASSDIISPLNEQFF

V gene: TRBV2
J gene: TRBJ2-7
CDR3 protein: CASTHSGGLYEQYF

V gene: TRBV2
J gene: TRBJ2-7
CDR3 protein: CASGPGSYEQYF

V gene: TRBV7-9
J gene: TRBJ1-2
CDR3 protein: CASSLAPYSHYGYTF

V gene: TRBV30
J gene: TRBJ1-6
CDR3 protein: CAWNRDVSSPLHF

V gene: TRBV11-2
J gene: TRBJ2-5
CDR3 protein: CASSLGPVNQETQYF

V gene: TRBV11-3
J gene: TRBJ2-2
CDR3 protein: CASSPPGLGGGELFF

V gene: TRBV7-8
J gene: TRBJ1-3
CDR3 protein: CASSSSNAGRGNTIYF

V gene: TRBV7-9
J gene: TRBJ2-7
CDR3 protein: CASSLAVARSSYEQYF

V gene: TRBV9
J gene: TRBJ2-7
CDR3 protein: CASSPEVEKLYEQYF

V gene: TRBV3-1/TRBV3-2
J gene: TRBJ2-3
CDR3 protein: CASSQRTGARDTQYF

V gene: TRBV18
J gene: TRBJ1-1
CDR3 protein: CASSPGALEAFF

V gene: TRBV5-1
J gene: TRBJ2-3
CDR3 protein: CASSPGTLVTDTQYF

V gene: TRBV30
J gene: TRBJ2-3
CDR3 protein: CAWTSKPRPVSQYF

V gene: TRBV29-1
J gene: TRBJ1-4
CDR3 protein: CSVRFRGTNEKLFF

V gene: TRBV27
J gene: TRBJ1-5
CDR3 protein: CASSLFGQGVQPQHF

V gene: TRBV15
J gene: TRBJ1-5
CDR3 protein: CATGIHFSRNQPQHF